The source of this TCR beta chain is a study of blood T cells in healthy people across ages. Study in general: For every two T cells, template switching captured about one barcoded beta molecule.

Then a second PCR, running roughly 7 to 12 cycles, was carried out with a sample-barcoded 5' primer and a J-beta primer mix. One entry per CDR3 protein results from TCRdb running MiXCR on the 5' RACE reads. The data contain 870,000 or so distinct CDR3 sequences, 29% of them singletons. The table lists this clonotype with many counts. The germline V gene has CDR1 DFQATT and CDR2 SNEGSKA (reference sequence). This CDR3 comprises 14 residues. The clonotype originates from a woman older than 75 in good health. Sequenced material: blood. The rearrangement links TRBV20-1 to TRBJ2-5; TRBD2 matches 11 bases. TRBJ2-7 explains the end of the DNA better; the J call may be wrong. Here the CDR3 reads CSAISGGGLNEQYF. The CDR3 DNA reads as TGCAGTGCTATTAGCGGGGGGGGTCTCAACGAGCAGTACTTC.